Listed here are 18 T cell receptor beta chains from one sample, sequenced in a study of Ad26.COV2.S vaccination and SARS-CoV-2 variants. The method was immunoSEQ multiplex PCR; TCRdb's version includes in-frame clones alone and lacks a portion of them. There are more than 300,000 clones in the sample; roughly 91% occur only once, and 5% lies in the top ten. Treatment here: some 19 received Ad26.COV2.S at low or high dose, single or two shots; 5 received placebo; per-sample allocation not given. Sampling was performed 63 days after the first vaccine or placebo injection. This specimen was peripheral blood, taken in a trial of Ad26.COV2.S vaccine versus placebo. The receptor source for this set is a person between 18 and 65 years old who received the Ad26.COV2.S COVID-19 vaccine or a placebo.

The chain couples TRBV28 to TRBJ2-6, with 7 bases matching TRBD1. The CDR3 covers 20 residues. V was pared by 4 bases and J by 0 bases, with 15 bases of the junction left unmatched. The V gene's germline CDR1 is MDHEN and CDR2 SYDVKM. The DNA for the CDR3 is TGTGCCAGCAGTTCACAGATATGGGACAGTGGATTCTCTGGGGCCAACGTCCTGACTTTC. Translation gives CASSSQIWDSGFSGANVLTF.

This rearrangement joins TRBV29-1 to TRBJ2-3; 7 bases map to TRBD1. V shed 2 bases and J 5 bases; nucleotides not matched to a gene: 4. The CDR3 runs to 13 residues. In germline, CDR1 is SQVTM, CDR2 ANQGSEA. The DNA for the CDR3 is TGCAGCGTTGAACCGACAGGGTTAGATACGCAGTATTTT. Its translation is CSVEPTGLDTQYF.

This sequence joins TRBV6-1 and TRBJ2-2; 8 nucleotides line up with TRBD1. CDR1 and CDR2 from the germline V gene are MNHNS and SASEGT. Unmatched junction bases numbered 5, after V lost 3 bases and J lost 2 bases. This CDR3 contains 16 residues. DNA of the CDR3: TGTGCCAGCAGTGAGCAGACAGGGGAAAACACCGGGGAGCTGTTTTTT. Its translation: CASSEQTGENTGELFF.

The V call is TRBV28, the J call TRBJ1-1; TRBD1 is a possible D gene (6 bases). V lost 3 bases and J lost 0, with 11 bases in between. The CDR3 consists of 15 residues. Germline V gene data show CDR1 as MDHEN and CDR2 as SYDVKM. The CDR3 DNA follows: TGTGCCAGCAGTTTTTCCCAGGGGATGAACACTGAAGCTTTCTTT. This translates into CASSFSQGMNTEAFF.

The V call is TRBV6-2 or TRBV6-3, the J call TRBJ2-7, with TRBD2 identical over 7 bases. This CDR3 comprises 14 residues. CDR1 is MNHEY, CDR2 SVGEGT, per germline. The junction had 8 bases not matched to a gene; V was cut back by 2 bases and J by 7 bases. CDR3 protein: CASSYGGGLREQYF. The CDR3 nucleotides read TGTGCCAGCAGTTACGGGGGGGGACTACGAGAGCAGTACTTC.

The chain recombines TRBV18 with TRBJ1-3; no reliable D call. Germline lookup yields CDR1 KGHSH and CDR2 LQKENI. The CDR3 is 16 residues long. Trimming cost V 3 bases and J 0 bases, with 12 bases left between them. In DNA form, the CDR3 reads TGTGCCAGCTCACCGGGGAGGTTACTCTCTGGAAACACCATATATTTT. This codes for CASSPGRLLSGNTIYF.

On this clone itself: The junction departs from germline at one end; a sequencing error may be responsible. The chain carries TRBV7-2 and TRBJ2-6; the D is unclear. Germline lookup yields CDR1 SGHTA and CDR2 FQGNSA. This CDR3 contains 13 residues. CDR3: CASNLGRANVLTF. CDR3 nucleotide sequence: TGTGCCAGCAACTTAGGAAGGGCCAACGTCCTGACTTTC.

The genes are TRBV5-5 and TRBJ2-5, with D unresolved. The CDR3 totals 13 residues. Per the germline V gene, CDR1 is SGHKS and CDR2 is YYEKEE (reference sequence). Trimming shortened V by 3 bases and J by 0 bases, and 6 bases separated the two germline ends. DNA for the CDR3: TGTGCCAGCAGCTCGCCCGACCAAGAGACCCAGTACTTC. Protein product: CASSSPDQETQYF.

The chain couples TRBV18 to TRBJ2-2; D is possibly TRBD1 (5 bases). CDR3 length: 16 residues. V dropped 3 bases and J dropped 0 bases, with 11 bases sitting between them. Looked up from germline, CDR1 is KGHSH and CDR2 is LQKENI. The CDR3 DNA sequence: TGTGCCAGCTCACCCGAGTCACAGGCGAACACCGGGGAGCTGTTTTTT. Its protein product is CASSPESQANTGELFF.

CDR3 nucleotide sequence: TGTGCCAGCAGCGTCGCATCGGGACAGATAAATGAAAAACTGTTTTTT. Residues: CASSVASGQINEKLFF. The chain joins TRBV9 to TRBJ1-4; 7 positions agree with TRBD1. This CDR3 is built from 16 residues. Germline CDR1 and CDR2: SGDLS and YYNGEE. V gave up 2 bases and J gave up 5 bases; unmatched junction bases: 9.

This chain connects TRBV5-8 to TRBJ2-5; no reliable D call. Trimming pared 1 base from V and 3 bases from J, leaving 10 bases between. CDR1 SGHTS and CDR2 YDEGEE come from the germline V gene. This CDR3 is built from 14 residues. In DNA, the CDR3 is TGTGCCAGCAGCTTGTGGGCAGAGGAAGAGACCCAGTACTTC. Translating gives CASSLWAEEETQYF.

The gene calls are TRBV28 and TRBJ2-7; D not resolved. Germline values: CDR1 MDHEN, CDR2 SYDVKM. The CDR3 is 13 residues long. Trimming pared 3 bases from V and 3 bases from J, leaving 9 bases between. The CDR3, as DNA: TGTGCCAGCAGTTTGGGTTTCCTCTACGAGCAGTACTTC. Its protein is CASSLGFLYEQYF.

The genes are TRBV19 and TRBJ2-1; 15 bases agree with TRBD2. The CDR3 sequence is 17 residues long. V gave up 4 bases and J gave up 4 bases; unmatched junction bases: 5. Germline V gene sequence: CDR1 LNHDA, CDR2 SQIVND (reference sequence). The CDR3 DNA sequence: TGTGCCAGTAGTAGGACTAGCGGGAGGGAGAGTTACAATGAGCAGTTCTTC. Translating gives CASSRTSGRESYNEQFF.

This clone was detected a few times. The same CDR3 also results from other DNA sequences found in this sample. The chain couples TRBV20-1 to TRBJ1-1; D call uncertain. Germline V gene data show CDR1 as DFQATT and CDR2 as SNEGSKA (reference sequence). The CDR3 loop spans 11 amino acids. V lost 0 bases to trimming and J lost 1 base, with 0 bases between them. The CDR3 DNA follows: TGCAGTGCTAGAGAGAACACTGAAGCTTTCTTT. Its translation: CSARENTEAFF.

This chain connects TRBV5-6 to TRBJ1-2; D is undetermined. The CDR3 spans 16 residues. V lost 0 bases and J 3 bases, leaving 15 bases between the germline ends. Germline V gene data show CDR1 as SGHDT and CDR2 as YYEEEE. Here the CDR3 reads CASSLAQHRAYYGYTF. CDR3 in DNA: TGTGCCAGCAGCTTGGCCCAGCACCGGGCATACTATGGCTACACCTTC.

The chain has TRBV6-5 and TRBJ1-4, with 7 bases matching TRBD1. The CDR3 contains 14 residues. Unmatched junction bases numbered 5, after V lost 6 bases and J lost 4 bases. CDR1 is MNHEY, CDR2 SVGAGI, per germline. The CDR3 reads CASRRQGRNEKLFF. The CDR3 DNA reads TGTGCCAGCAGGAGACAGGGCCGTAATGAAAAACTGTTTTTT.

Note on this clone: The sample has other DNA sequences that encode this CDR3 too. CDR3 sequence reads: CATSDRDTQYF. CDR3 nucleotides: TGTGCCACCAGTGATCGAGATACGCAGTATTTT. The chain carries TRBV24-1 and TRBJ2-3; D gene unclear. Trimming took off 3 bases at V and 5 bases at J, with 2 bases between the two ends. In germline, CDR1 is KGHDR, CDR2 SFDVKD. This CDR3 comprises 11 residues.

In DNA form, the CDR3 reads TGTGCCAGCAGTAGACTCCAGGGGACGAATCACGAGCAGTACTTC. It translates to CASSRLQGTNHEQYF. The chain uses TRBV27 and TRBJ2-7, with D possibly being TRBD1 (6 bases). The CDR3 consists of 15 residues. The germline gives CDR1 MNHEY, CDR2 SMNVEV (reference sequence). Trimming left V 5 bases short and J 5 bases short, with 19 bases between.